This T cell receptor beta chain was captured in a study of monozygotic twins with inflammatory bowel disease. The CDR3 totals 15 residues. Germline loops: CDR1 LNHDA, CDR2 SQIVND (reference sequence). From 3500 ng of total RNA, each TCR library was prepared. TCRdb reanalyzed the 5' RACE reads and collapses them to one entry per CDR3 protein, without DNA. Reported are around 380,000 distinct CDR3 sequences; the ten largest clones contain approximately 2.3%. Study-wide points: A reduction in TCRbeta diversity (inverse Simpson) was seen in IBD patients relative to healthy co-twins.

Comments on this clonotype: Its antigen is unidentified.

This rearrangement joins TRBV19 to TRBJ2-7; checking the TCRdb D call of TRBD1 is not possible without DNA. The sequenced material came from blood. The receptor was derived from a human donor with ulcerative colitis or Crohn's disease, or a healthy co-twin of an affected twin (not recorded which). The CDR3 sequence is CASSRKGMVSYEQYF.